A selection of T cell receptor beta chains follows, all from one sample in a study of human T cells and chemical hapten exposure. TCRdb re-called the RACE reads with MiXCR, one entry per CDR3 protein. The sample has around 120,000 distinct CDR3 sequences, 11% seen once. The sequencing here drew on whole blood, taken in connection with sensitization to the hapten diphenylcyclopropenone (DPC). These TCRs come from a woman aged 40 to 49 with alopecia areata. Some clones in this sample may be carry-over from other donors' samples. Both conserved end residues are part of each CDR3. The order of the fields is V gene, D gene, J gene, clone size, CDR3 protein, CDR3 DNA. D genes are given only for firm matches. Only part of the rows carry a size: once, few, many, or a class if the clone is expanded.

TRBV25-1	TRBD1	TRBJ2-7	many	CASTRQGSYEQYF	TGTGCCAGCACCAGACAGGGTTCCTACGAGCAGTACTTC
TRBV9	-	TRBJ1-5	many	CASSTHPIPDAYSNQPQHF	TGTGCCAGCAGCACCCACCCGATTCCCGACGCCTATAGCAATCAGCCCCAGCATTTT
TRBV3-1	-	TRBJ1-2	few	CASSQLSQIYGYTF	TGTGCCAGCAGCCAACTCTCCCAGATCTATGGCTACACCTTC
TRBV27	-	TRBJ1-6	-	CTSTELVGVRNSPLHF	TGTACCAGCACAGAACTCGTGGGGGTCAGAAATTCACCCCTCCACTTT
TRBV6-2/TRBV6-3	TRBD1	TRBJ2-7	-	CASSYDRVLSYEQYF	TGTGCCAGCAGTTACGACAGGGTCCTCTCCTACGAGCAGTACTTC
TRBV7-9	-	TRBJ2-4	many	CASSSWENKNIQYF	TGTGCCAGCAGCTCGTGGGAAAACAAAAACATTCAGTACTTC
TRBV14	-	TRBJ2-1	medium-sized	CASSLNEQFF	TGTGCCAGCAGCCTAAATGAGCAGTTCTTC
TRBV25-1	-	TRBJ2-5	many	CASGDRGETQYF	TGTGCCAGCGGGGACCGAGGGGAGACCCAGTACTTC
TRBV27	-	TRBJ2-7	few	CASSFRRSSSYEQYF	TGTGCCAGCAGTTTCCGGCGCTCCAGCTCCTACGAGCAGTACTTC
TRBV20-1	-	TRBJ1-2	many	CSARNPPGRYNYGYTF	TGCAGTGCTAGAAACCCCCCGGGACGATATAACTATGGCTACACCTTC
TRBV28	-	TRBJ1-1	-	CASSLEGAAFF	TGTGCCAGCAGTTTGGAGGGTGCAGCTTTCTTT
TRBV15	-	TRBJ1-5	few	CATSRVALSNQPQHF	TGTGCCACCAGCAGAGTCGCGCTAAGCAATCAGCCCCAGCATTTT
TRBV7-8	-	TRBJ1-6	few	CASSLLEQGSRNSPLHF	TGTGCCAGCAGCCTATTGGAACAGGGTTCAAGAAATTCACCCCTCCACTTT
TRBV27	TRBD1	TRBJ2-3	few	CASSFGTGLGTQYF	TGTGCCAGCAGTTTTGGGACAGGCCTAGGAACGCAGTATTTT
TRBV6-2/TRBV6-3	-	TRBJ1-5	many	CASSPMKYRAGQPQHF	TGTGCCAGCAGCCCAATGAAATACAGGGCCGGGCAGCCCCAGCATTTT
TRBV3-1	-	TRBJ1-1	many	CASSRAEGSRSTEAFF	TGTGCCAGCAGCCGTGCGGAGGGGAGTCGTAGCACTGAAGCTTTCTTT
TRBV20-1	-	TRBJ2-2	few	CSARVPLRSTGELFF	TGCAGTGCTAGAGTCCCACTGCGAAGCACCGGGGAGCTGTTTTTT
TRBV20-1	TRBD2	TRBJ2-1	many	CSAQAREGLRNEQFF	TGCAGTGCCCAGGCGCGGGAGGGCCTACGTAATGAGCAGTTCTTC
TRBV6-5	-	TRBJ2-5	-	CASRKGSIGSQETQYF	TGTGCCAGCAGGAAGGGTAGTATCGGGAGCCAAGAGACCCAGTACTTC
TRBV28	-	TRBJ2-3	many	CASKQGGSTDTQYF	TGTGCCAGCAAGCAGGGGGGTAGCACAGATACGCAGTATTTT
TRBV19	-	TRBJ2-1	many	CASSFRPDNEQFF	TGTGCCAGTAGTTTCCGACCGGACAATGAGCAGTTCTTC
TRBV27	TRBD1	TRBJ2-5	few	CASSGQGQETQYF	TGTGCCAGCAGCGGACAGGGTCAAGAGACCCAGTACTTC
TRBV6-5	-	TRBJ2-1	few	CASSKDPLINEQFF	TGTGCCAGCAGCAAGGACCCGTTAATCAATGAGCAGTTCTTC
TRBV20-1	-	TRBJ2-7	few	CSVVDRTITYEQYF	TGCAGTGTCGTAGACAGGACCATCACCTACGAGCAGTACTTC
TRBV5-1	-	TRBJ1-1	once	CASSLNPLVTEAFF	TGCGCCAGCAGCTTAAACCCTTTGGTTACTGAAGCTTTCTTT
TRBV6-2/TRBV6-3	-	TRBJ2-7	-	CASSRGFHEQYF	TGTGCCAGCAGTCGGGGGTTCCACGAGCAGTACTTC
TRBV29-1	-	TRBJ2-7	many	CSYGGLGEQYF	TGCAGCTACGGGGGGCTCGGCGAGCAGTACTTC
TRBV2	TRBD2	TRBJ2-7	few	CASSWGLAVTYEQYF	TGTGCCAGCAGTTGGGGACTAGCTGTGACCTACGAGCAGTACTTC
TRBV10-3	TRBD1	TRBJ2-7	few	CAISGPNRTGIGYEQYF	TGTGCCATCAGTGGCCCCAATCGGACAGGGATCGGCTACGAGCAGTACTTC
TRBV7-9	TRBD1	TRBJ1-1	many	CASSPLDRMRSNTEAFF	TGTGCCAGCAGCCCCCTGGACAGGATGAGGTCGAACACTGAAGCTTTCTTT
TRBV5-1	-	TRBJ1-3	few	CASSLAPGVSGNTIYF	TGCGCCAGCAGCTTGGCTCCGGGGGTCTCTGGAAACACCATATATTTT
TRBV6-6	-	TRBJ2-3	many	CASSDGTLFQYF	TGTGCCAGCAGCGACGGGACCTTATTCCAGTATTTT
TRBV29-1	TRBD1	TRBJ1-5	-	CSANTGGGQPQHF	TGCAGCGCTAACACAGGGGGAGGTCAGCCCCAGCATTTT
TRBV6-1	-	TRBJ1-5	many	CASSETGSSQPQHF	TGTGCCAGCAGTGAGACAGGATCGAGTCAGCCCCAGCATTTT
TRBV6-5	-	TRBJ1-1	many	CASSYGDLGSRSEAFF	TGTGCCAGCAGTTACGGGGACCTGGGTTCCCGATCCGAAGCTTTCTTT
TRBV29-1	-	TRBJ2-1	-	CSVEDLGRVGNEQFF	TGCAGCGTTGAAGATTTGGGACGGGTGGGGAATGAGCAGTTCTTC
TRBV30	TRBD2	TRBJ2-3	few	CAWISGRTDTQYF	TGTGCCTGGATTAGCGGGCGGACAGATACGCAGTATTTT
TRBV6-5	TRBD1	TRBJ1-3	-	CASSQGGGNTIYF	TGTGCCAGCTCCCAGGGGGGCGGAAACACCATATATTTT
TRBV29-1	-	TRBJ2-3	-	CSVTSSDTQYF	TGCAGCGTAACTAGTTCCGATACGCAGTATTTT
TRBV21-1	-	TRBJ1-5	-	CASSIPEDWANQPQHF	TGTGCCAGCAGCATCCCGGAGGACTGGGCCAATCAGCCCCAGCATTTT
TRBV5-4	TRBD1	TRBJ2-1	many	CASSLQGASYNEQFF	TGTGCCAGCAGCTTACAGGGGGCATCCTACAATGAGCAGTTCTTC
TRBV6-2/TRBV6-3	TRBD2	TRBJ2-5	many	CASSLAVVETQYF	TGTGCCAGCAGCCTAGCGGTTGTGGAGACCCAGTACTTC
TRBV11-2	-	TRBJ1-1	many	CASSPLRGANTEAFF	TGTGCCAGCAGCCCTCTTAGGGGGGCCAACACTGAAGCTTTCTTT
TRBV6-2/TRBV6-3	TRBD1	TRBJ2-7	-	CASSYSIVTGDLYEQYF	TGTGCCAGCAGTTACTCGATCGTAACAGGGGACCTCTACGAGCAGTACTTC